Many counts were recorded for the clone carrying this T cell receptor (beta chain). Its cognate antigen is unknown. In germline, CDR1 is SGHRS, CDR2 YFSETQ. The germline V and J ends were trimmed by 4 bases and 8 bases, with 19 bases remaining between them. There are 16 residues in the CDR3. Each TCR beta library was made by quantitative 5'-RACE that incorporated molecular barcodes. TCRdb called the 5' RACE reads again in MiXCR, with one record for every CDR3 protein. The data hold some 140,000 distinct CDR3 sequences, with roughly 7.7% observed a single time. The sample originates from a study of CD8 T cells in ankylosing spondylitis. Study-level results: Ankylosing spondylitis blood appeared to be characterized by a TCR beta motif of several highly homologous variants. Disease-linked clones bore a CD8+ phenotype and were relatively rare in peripheral blood. Significant enrichment of disease-linked clones was reported in matched ankylosing spondylitis synovial fluid.

Input material: synovial fluid, either unsorted or a sorted T cell fraction (not recorded which). The V call is TRBV5-1, the J call TRBJ1-6; TRBD1 might be the D (6 bases). The source of this sequence is a male donor with ankylosing spondylitis. CDR3 in DNA: TGCGCCAGCAGCCCGGCGGAGGACAGCGGGTATTCACCCCTCCACTTT. This translates into CASSPAEDSGYSPLHF.